This passage covers 26 T cell receptor beta chains from one sample sequenced in a study of shared T cell receptors in the human thymus. TCRdb's copy holds only in-frame clones and misses some; the assay was immunoSEQ multiplex PCR. This table holds hundreds of thousands of clones, about 90% found once. This same sample was also part of a study on human thymus T cells.

Sample: thymocytes. The receptors were sampled from a boy younger than two with a congenital heart defect.

The chain combines TRBV9 with TRBJ2-3; D perhaps matches TRBD1 (6 bases). Germline CDR1 SGDLS, CDR2 YYNGEE. Trimming left V 2 bases short and J 2 bases short, with 15 bases between. This CDR3 spans 16 amino acids. The chain's CDR3 is CASSVLADRSTDTQYF. The CDR3 nucleotides are TGTGCCAGCAGCGTGCTAGCCGACAGGTCCACAGATACGCAGTATTTT.

This clone was seen a handful of times. The chain carries TRBV27 and TRBJ1-1; the D is unclear. The CDR3 covers 14 residues. Trimming cost V 6 bases and J 3 bases, with 14 bases left between them. Germline V gene lookup returns CDR1 MNHEY and CDR2 SMNVEV (reference sequence). Written as DNA, the CDR3 is TGTGCCAGCAGCCCCGAGCGGGGAGACACTGAAGCTTTCTTT. Its protein is CASSPERGDTEAFF.

The gene calls are TRBV18 and TRBJ2-5; possibly TRBD1 for D (6 bases). Germline V gene sequence: CDR1 KGHSH, CDR2 LQKENI. There are 19 residues in the CDR3. Between the trimmed V and J ends, which lost 5 bases and 4 bases, there was a span of 29 bases. CDR3 sequence: CASSVINPGSTGNAETQYF. CDR3 in DNA: TGTGCCAGCTCAGTAATCAATCCTGGGAGTACAGGGAACGCAGAGACCCAGTACTTC. Based on the CDR3 plus reference TRBV18 and TRBJ2-5, the full variable domain is NAGVMQNPRHLVRRRGQEARLRCSPMKGHSHVYWYRQLPEEGLKFMVYLQKENIIDESGMPKERFSAEFPKEGPSILRIQQVVRGDSAAYFCASSVINPGSTGNAETQYFGPGTRLLVL.

Turning to this clone: A read error may produce the germline difference seen at one junction end. The same CDR3 is also encoded by other DNA sequences in this sample. The chain carries TRBV11-3 and TRBJ1-6; D perhaps matches TRBD1 (6 bases). Germline V gene data show CDR1 as SGHNT and CDR2 as YENEEA. CDR3 length equals 14 residues. This CDR3 reads CASSQGHHNSPLHF. Here the CDR3 DNA reads TGTGCCAGCAGCCAGGGACACCATAATTCCCCCCTCCACTTT.

The chain employs TRBV4-1 and TRBJ2-2; D ambiguous. Germline V lookup: CDR1 MGHRA, CDR2 YSYEKL. This CDR3 comprises 11 residues. Trimming left V 3 bases short and J 8 bases short, with 4 bases between. The DNA for the CDR3 is TGCGCCAGCAGCCACCCGGGGGAGCTGTTTTTT. Encoded protein: CASSHPGELFF.

This clone came up once. The CDR3 here is CASSPRGTSVIYEQYF. CDR3 in DNA: TGTGCCAGCAGCCCAAGAGGGACTAGCGTTATCTACGAGCAGTACTTC. The chain combines TRBV28 with TRBJ2-7; the match to TRBD2 covers 10 bases. V shed 6 bases and J 3 bases; nucleotides not matched to a gene: 11. CDR3 length: 16 residues. The germline CDR1 and CDR2 sequences are MDHEN and SYDVKM.

This clone was counted a single time. The CDR3 coding sequence is TGTGCCAGCAGCCCCTTTAGCGAGGAGTACCAAGAGACCCAGTACTTC. The encoded protein is CASSPFSEEYQETQYF. This chain links TRBV7-6 with TRBJ2-5, with a tentative D call TRBD2 (5 bases). The germline gives CDR1 SGHVS, CDR2 FNYEAQ. V lost 5 bases to trimming and J lost 0 bases, with 16 bases between them. There are 16 residues in the CDR3.

The V call is TRBV15, the J call TRBJ2-2, with 11 positions matching TRBD1. Trimming removed 5 bases from V and 7 bases from J; junction bases left unmatched: 9. This CDR3 spans 16 amino acids. Germline values: CDR1 LNHNV, CDR2 YYDKDF (reference sequence). CDR3 in DNA: TGTGCCACCAGCCCGCGGACAGGGGGCGAAGTCGGGGAGCTGTTTTTT. Translated: CATSPRTGGEVGELFF.

This sequence joins TRBV10-2 and TRBJ1-1; D is unclear. The V and J ends lost 6 bases and 0 bases respectively, with 5 bases between them. Germline loops: CDR1 WSHSY, CDR2 SAAADI. This CDR3 has 12 residues. The CDR3 bases are TGCGCCAGCAGCCTAATGAACACTGAAGCTTTCTTT. It is translated as CASSLMNTEAFF.

The chain links TRBV27 to TRBJ2-2; 7 nucleotides line up with TRBD1. Germline CDR1 MNHEY, CDR2 SMNVEV (reference sequence). The CDR3 runs to 18 residues. The J segment lost 1 base and the V segment lost 7 bases, leaving 15 bases of the junction unmatched. The CDR3 nucleotides are TGTGCCAGCAAGTCGACAGGGCTAGCAGTCGGGAACACCGGGGAGCTGTTTTTT. Translated: CASKSTGLAVGNTGELFF.

The chain recombines TRBV5-8 with TRBJ2-5; 11 nucleotides align to TRBD2. The CDR3 consists of 14 residues. Trimming at V came to 4 bases and at J to 3 bases, leaving 2 bases not matched to a gene. CDR1 is SGHTS, CDR2 YDEGEE, per germline. CDR3 protein: CASSLTSGEETQYF. The CDR3 DNA sequence: TGTGCCAGCAGCCTGACTAGCGGGGAAGAGACCCAGTACTTC.

The chain combines TRBV6-1 with TRBJ2-5, with TRBD1 as a possible D gene (5 bases). Trimming removed 5 bases from V and 6 bases from J, with 13 bases in between. Germline V gene sequence: CDR1 MNHNS, CDR2 SASEGT. The CDR3 is made up of 13 amino acids. Written as DNA, the CDR3 is TGTGCCAGCAGTCAAAAGGGGATCCAGACCCAGTACTTC. Protein product: CASSQKGIQTQYF.

The chain recombines TRBV5-5 with TRBJ2-7, with 9 positions matching TRBD2. The length of the CDR3 is 15 residues. Germline assignment: CDR1 SGHKS and CDR2 YYEKEE (reference sequence). Trimming removed 0 bases from V and 4 bases from J; junction bases left unmatched: 5. This chain's CDR3 is CASSLVWLAGYEQYF. The CDR3 region has the DNA TGTGCCAGCAGCTTGGTTTGGCTAGCGGGATACGAGCAGTACTTC.

The V and J genes are TRBV7-2 and TRBJ2-7; 7 nucleotides match TRBD1. The CDR3 consists of 17 residues. J was trimmed by 5 bases and V by 5 bases; bases with no gene match: 18. Germline loops: CDR1 SGHTA, CDR2 FQGNSA. DNA for the CDR3: TGTGCCAGCAGCCCAAAGGGGGACAGCACCGTCAGCCACGAGCAGTACTTC. Amino acid sequence: CASSPKGDSTVSHEQYF.

The chain combines TRBV30 with TRBJ2-7, with D unclear. Germline assignment: CDR1 GTSNPN and CDR2 SVGIG (reference sequence). V lost 2 bases, J lost 2 bases, and 16 bases lay in between. This CDR3 is 15 amino acids long. CDR3 loop: CAWSNDNKPTYEQYF. CDR3 coding DNA: TGTGCCTGGAGTAATGACAACAAACCTACCTACGAGCAGTACTTC.

This chain links TRBV4-3 with TRBJ2-1; a weak D match, TRBD1 (5 bases). The CDR3 covers 15 residues. V was pared by 0 bases and J by 9 bases, with 15 bases between. Germline lookup yields CDR1 LGHNA and CDR2 YSLEER. Here the CDR3 reads CASSQDSGQTGEQFF. CDR3 sequence (DNA): TGCGCCAGCAGCCAAGACTCAGGCCAAACAGGTGAGCAGTTCTTC.

This clone has a handful of counts. This chain links TRBV28 with TRBJ1-1, with a weak D call TRBD1 (5 bases). The V end was cut by 3 bases, the J end by 3 bases, with 11 bases between. The CDR3 covers 14 residues. Germline lookup yields CDR1 MDHEN and CDR2 SYDVKM. Here the CDR3 DNA reads TGTGCCAGCAGTTTCAGGCGGGGGTACACTGAAGCTTTCTTT. Its protein is CASSFRRGYTEAFF.

J is TRBJ2-2 and V is TRBV28, with a tentative D call TRBD2 (5 bases). The V end lost 7 bases, the J end lost 6 bases, and 24 bases lay between the germline ends. The germline gives CDR1 MDHEN, CDR2 SYDVKM. The CDR3 extends over 17 amino acids. The CDR3 spells CASTPGNGSGPPGELFF. CDR3 bases: TGTGCCAGCACCCCCGGGAACGGATCAGGCCCCCCCGGGGAGCTGTTTTTT.

This chain joins TRBV5-6 and TRBJ1-2; 7 bases line up with TRBD1. The CDR3 extends over 13 amino acids. The V gene end was trimmed by 6 bases and the J gene end by 4 bases; junction bases not matched to a gene: 6. The germline gives CDR1 SGHDT, CDR2 YYEEEE. The CDR3 loop is CASNRGYIYGYTF. For the CDR3, the DNA is TGTGCCAGCAACAGGGGATATATCTATGGCTACACCTTC.

The chain is built from TRBV27 and TRBJ2-6; TRBD1 might be the D (6 bases). Trimming took off 2 bases at V and 0 bases at J, with 14 bases between the two ends. The CDR3 is made up of 18 amino acids. Germline V gene data show CDR1 as MNHEY and CDR2 as SMNVEV (reference sequence). CDR3 bases: TGTGCCAGCAGTTTAATTGCGACAGGTTTCTCTGGGGCCAACGTCCTGACTTTC. Protein sequence: CASSLIATGFSGANVLTF.

The DNA of the CDR3 is TGTGCCATCAGGACAGGGAGTTACGAGCAGTACTTC. Residues: CAIRTGSYEQYF. V and J are TRBV7-9 and TRBJ2-7; 8 bases match TRBD1. V was clipped by 10 bases and J by 4 bases; unmatched bases: 6. Germline V gene sequence: CDR1 SEHNR, CDR2 FQNEAQ (reference sequence). The CDR3 loop spans 12 amino acids.

V usage is TRBV10-1 and J usage is TRBJ1-1; 9 nucleotides match TRBD1. Germline V CDR1 and CDR2: WNHNN, SYGVQD (reference sequence). V shed 8 bases, J shed 5 bases, and the junction held 12 bases outside the gene matches. This CDR3 is built from 15 residues. DNA for the CDR3: TGCGCCAGCTCCGCCGGGACAGGGTTTTGGACTGAAGCTTTCTTT. Translated, it gives CASSAGTGFWTEAFF.

The chain is built from TRBV19 and TRBJ2-3, with TRBD1 matching 8 bases. The CDR3 has 19 amino acids. The V segment lost 3 bases and the J segment 4 bases; nucleotides outside the gene matches: 18. Germline lookup yields CDR1 LNHDA and CDR2 SQIVND (reference sequence). The DNA of the CDR3 is TGTGCCAGTAGTATCCGACAGGGGACGAGCCTAGCGATTTCAGATACGCAGTATTTT. Its translation is CASSIRQGTSLAISDTQYF.

This chain connects TRBV4-1 to TRBJ2-5; 11 bases map to TRBD2. This CDR3 is 15 amino acids long. CDR1 and CDR2 (germline): MGHRA, YSYEKL. Trimming at V came to 7 bases and at J to 2 bases, leaving 6 bases not matched to a gene. CDR3 sequence: CASKLAGEGQETQYF. For the CDR3, the DNA is TGCGCCAGCAAACTAGCGGGAGAAGGGCAAGAGACCCAGTACTTC.

J is TRBJ2-7 and V is TRBV5-1, with D tentatively TRBD2 (6 bases). The CDR3 runs to 15 residues. Trimming took off 1 base at V and 3 bases at J, with 14 bases between the two ends. Germline V CDR1 and CDR2: SGHRS, YFSETQ. This CDR3 reads CASSLLPAGNYEQYF. In DNA, the CDR3 is TGCGCCAGCAGCTTGCTCCCCGCGGGGAACTACGAGCAGTACTTC.

The chain carries TRBV6-1 and TRBJ2-3, with D possibly matching TRBD1 (6 bases). Germline-derived CDR1 and CDR2 are MNHNS and SASEGT. This CDR3 is 16 amino acids long. V lost 3 bases, J lost 3 bases, and 16 bases lay in between. CDR3: CASSDKTGLLTDTQYF. CDR3 DNA sequence: TGTGCCAGCAGTGATAAGACAGGCCTACTTACAGATACGCAGTATTTT.